This record concerns one T cell receptor beta chain sequence. V lost 4 bases, J lost 9 bases, and 6 bases lay in between. The CDR3 runs 11 residues. Germline V CDR1 and CDR2: SEHNR, FQNEAQ (reference sequence). Preparing the TCRbeta library involved the use of unique molecular identifiers. MiXCR, run by TCRdb on the PCR reads, gives a single entry per CDR3 protein. The table has about 900,000 distinct CDR3 sequences, roughly 29% seen once. The sample comes from a study of T-cell reconstitution after alpha-beta-depleted transplantation in children. V is TRBV7-9 and J is TRBJ2-2; D is unclear. The TCR was taken from a boy in the first two years of life who had a stem cell transplant for SCID, so the T cells may come from the graft donor. The sequencing here drew on PBMCs, mostly from graft donor cells, taken 360 days after TCRalphabeta/CD19-depleted stem cell transplant. The chain's CDR3 is CASSYVRELFF. CDR3 nucleotides: TGTGCCAGCAGCTACGTCAGGGAGCTGTTTTTT.